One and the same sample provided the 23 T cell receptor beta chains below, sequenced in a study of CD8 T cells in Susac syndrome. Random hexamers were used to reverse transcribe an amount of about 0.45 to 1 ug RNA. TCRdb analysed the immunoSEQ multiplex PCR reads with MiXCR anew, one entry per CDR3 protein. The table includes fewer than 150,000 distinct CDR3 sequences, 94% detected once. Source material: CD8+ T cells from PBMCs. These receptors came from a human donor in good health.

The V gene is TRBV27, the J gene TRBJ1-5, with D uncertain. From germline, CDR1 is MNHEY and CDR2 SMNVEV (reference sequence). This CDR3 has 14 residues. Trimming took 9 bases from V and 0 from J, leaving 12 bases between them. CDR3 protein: CASSRVHSNQPQHF. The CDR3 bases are TGTGCCAGTTCGAGGGTACATAGCAATCAGCCCCAGCATTTT.

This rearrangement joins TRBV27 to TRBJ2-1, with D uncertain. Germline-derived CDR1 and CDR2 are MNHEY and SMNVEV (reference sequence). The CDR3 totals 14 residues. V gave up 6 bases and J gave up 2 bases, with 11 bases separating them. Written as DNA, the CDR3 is TGTGCCAGCAGAGGGCTAGGAGCCTACAATGAGCAGTTCTTC. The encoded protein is CASRGLGAYNEQFF.

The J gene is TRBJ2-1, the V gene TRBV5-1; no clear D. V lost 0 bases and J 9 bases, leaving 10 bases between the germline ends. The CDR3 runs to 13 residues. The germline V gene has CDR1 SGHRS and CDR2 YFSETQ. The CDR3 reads CASSLGPEIEQFF. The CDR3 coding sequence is TGCGCCAGCAGCTTGGGACCAGAAATTGAGCAGTTCTTC.

CDR3 nucleotides: TGTGCCAGCAGCCTTACAGATTACACTGAAGCTTTCTTT. Its translation: CASSLTDYTEAFF. V usage is TRBV11-2 and J usage is TRBJ1-1, with unresolved D. The CDR3 has 13 residues. With 5 bases removed from V and 3 bases from J, the gap between germline ends came to 10 bases. Germline lookup yields CDR1 SGHAT and CDR2 FQNNGV.

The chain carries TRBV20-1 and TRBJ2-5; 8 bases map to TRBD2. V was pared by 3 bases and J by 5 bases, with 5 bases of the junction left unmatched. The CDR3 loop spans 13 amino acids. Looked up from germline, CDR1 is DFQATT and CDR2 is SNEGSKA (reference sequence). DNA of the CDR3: TGCAGTGCTAGGACTAGCGCTAAGGAGACCCAGTACTTC. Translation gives CSARTSAKETQYF.

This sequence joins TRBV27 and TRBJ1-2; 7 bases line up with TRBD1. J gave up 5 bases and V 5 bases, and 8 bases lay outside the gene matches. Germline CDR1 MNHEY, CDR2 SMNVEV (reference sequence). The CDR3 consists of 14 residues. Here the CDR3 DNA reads TGTGCCAGCAGTCGACAGGGTGTCGTGTATGGCTACACCTTC. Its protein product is CASSRQGVVYGYTF.

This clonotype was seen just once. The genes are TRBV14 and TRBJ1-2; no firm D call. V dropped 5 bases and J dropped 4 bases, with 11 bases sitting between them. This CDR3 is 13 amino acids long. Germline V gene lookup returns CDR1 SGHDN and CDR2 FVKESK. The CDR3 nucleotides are TGTGCCAGCAGCTCCCGTGCGATCTATGGCTACACCTTC. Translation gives CASSSRAIYGYTF.

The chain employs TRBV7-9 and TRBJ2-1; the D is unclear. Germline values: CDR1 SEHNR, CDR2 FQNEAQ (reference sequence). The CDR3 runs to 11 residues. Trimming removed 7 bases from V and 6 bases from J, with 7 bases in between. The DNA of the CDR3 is TGTGCCAGCATGTTGTTCAATGAGCAGTTCTTC. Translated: CASMLFNEQFF.

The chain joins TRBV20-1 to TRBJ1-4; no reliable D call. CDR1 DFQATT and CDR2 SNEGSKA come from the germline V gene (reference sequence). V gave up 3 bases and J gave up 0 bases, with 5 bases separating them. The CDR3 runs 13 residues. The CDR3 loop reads CSASVATNEKLFF. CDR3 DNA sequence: TGCAGTGCTAGTGTGGCAACTAATGAAAAACTGTTTTTT.

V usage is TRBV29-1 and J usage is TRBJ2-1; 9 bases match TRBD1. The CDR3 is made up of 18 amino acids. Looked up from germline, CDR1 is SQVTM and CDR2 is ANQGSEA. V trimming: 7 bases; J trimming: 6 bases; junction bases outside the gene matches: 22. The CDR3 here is CSADLPGQGPTARNEQFF. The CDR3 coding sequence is TGCAGCGCCGACCTACCGGGACAGGGACCTACCGCGCGCAATGAGCAGTTCTTC.

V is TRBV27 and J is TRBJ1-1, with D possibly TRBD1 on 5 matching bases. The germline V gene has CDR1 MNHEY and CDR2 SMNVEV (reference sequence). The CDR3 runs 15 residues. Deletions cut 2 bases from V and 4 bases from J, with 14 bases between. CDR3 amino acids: CASSLPPGRGTEAFF. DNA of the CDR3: TGTGCCAGCAGTTTACCCCCAGGGAGAGGCACTGAAGCTTTCTTT.

CDR3 DNA sequence: TGTGCCAGCAGCGGCCTGGACGGAGTCTATGGCTACACCTTC. Translated: CASSGLDGVYGYTF. The chain carries TRBV9 and TRBJ1-2; D ambiguous. The CDR3 loop spans 14 amino acids. V lost 3 bases and J lost 4, with 13 bases in between. Germline V gene data show CDR1 as SGDLS and CDR2 as YYNGEE. Together with reference TRBV9 and TRBJ1-2, the CDR3 gives the full variable domain: DSGVTQTPKHLITATGQRVTLRCSPRSGDLSVYWYQQSLDQGLQFLIQYYNGEERAKGNILERFSAQQFPDLHSELNLSSLELGDSALYFCASSGLDGVYGYTFGSGTRLTVV.

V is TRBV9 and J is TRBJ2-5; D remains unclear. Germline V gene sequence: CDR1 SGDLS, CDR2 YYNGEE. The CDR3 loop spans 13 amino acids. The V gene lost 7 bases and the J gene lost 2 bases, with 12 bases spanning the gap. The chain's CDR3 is CASGNYPQETQYF. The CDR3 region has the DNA TGTGCCAGCGGGAACTACCCACAAGAGACCCAGTACTTC.

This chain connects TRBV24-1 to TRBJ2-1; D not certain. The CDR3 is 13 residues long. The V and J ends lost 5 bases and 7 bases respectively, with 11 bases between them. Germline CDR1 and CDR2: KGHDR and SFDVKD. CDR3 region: CATSVVLGNEQFF. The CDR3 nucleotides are TGTGCCACCAGTGTAGTCTTAGGGAATGAGCAGTTCTTC.

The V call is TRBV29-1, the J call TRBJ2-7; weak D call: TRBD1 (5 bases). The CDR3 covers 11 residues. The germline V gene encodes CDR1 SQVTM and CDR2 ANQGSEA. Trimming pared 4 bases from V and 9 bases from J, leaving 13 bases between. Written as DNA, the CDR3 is TGCAGCGTTGGACAGCCACTCGGGCAGTACTTC. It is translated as CSVGQPLGQYF.

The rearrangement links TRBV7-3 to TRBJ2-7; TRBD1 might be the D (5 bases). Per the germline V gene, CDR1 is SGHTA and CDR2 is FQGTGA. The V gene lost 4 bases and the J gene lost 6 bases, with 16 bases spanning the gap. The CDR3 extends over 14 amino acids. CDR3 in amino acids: CASSSFSGFSEQYF. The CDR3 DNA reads TGTGCCAGCAGCTCATTCTCAGGGTTCAGCGAGCAGTACTTC.

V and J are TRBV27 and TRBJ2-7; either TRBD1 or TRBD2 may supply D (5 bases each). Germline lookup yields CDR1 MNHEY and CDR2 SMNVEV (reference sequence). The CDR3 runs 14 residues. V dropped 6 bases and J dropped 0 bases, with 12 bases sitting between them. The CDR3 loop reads CASSRVGGSYEQYF. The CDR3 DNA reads TGTGCCAGCAGCCGGGTTGGGGGCTCCTACGAGCAGTACTTC.

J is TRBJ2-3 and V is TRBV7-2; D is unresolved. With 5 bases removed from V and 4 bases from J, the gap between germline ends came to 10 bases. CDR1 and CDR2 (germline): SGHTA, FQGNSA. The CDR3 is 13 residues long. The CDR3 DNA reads TGTGCCAGCAGCAGGTGGCTAGCAGATACGCAGTATTTT. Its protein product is CASSRWLADTQYF.

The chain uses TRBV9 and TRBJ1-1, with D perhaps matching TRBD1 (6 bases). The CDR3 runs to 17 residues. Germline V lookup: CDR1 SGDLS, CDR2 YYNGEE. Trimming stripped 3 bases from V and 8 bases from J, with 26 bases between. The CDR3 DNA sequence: TGTGCCAGCAGCGCCGCGGTCCTCCGGGACAACGAACGGGAAGCTTTCTTT. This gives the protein CASSAAVLRDNEREAFF.

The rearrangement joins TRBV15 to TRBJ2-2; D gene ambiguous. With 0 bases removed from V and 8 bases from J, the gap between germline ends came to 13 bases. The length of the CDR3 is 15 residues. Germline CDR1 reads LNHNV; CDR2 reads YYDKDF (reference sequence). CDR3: CATSRDRTLVGELFF. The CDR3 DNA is TGTGCCACCAGCAGAGATAGGACCCTGGTAGGGGAGCTGTTTTTT.

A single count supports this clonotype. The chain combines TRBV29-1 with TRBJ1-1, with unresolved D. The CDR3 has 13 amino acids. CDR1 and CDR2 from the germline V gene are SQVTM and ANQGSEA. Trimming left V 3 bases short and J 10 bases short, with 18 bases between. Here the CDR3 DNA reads TGCAGCGTTGATGGAGGGAGGGAGGGATTAGCTTTCTTT. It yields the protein CSVDGGREGLAFF.

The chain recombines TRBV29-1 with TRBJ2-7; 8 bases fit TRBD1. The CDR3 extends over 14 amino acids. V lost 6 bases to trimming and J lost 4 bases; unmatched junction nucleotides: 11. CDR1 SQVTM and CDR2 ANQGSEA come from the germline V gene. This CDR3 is CSVLKPGQAYEQYF. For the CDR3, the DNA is TGCAGCGTGCTCAAACCGGGACAGGCATACGAGCAGTACTTC.

DNA for the CDR3: TGTGCCAGCAGCTGGCGGGCAGGGATGTCCTACGAGCAGTACTTC. This encodes CASSWRAGMSYEQYF. This chain links TRBV12-3 or TRBV12-4 with TRBJ2-7; the D gene could be TRBD1 or TRBD2 (5 bases each). The ends were cut back, 6 bases at V and 1 base at J, with 16 bases in the middle. There are 15 residues in the CDR3.